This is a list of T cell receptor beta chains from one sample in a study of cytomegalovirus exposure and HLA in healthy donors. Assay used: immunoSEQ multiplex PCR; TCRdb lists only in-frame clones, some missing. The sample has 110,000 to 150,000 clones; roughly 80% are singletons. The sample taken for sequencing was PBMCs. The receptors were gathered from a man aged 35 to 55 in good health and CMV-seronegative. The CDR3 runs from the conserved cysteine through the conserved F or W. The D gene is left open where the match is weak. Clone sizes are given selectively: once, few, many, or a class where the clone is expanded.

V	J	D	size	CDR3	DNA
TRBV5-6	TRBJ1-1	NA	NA	CASSLDMGATMNTEAFF	TGTGCCAGCAGCTTGGATATGGGGGCCACGATGAACACTGAAGCTTTCTTT
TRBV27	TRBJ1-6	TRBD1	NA	CASRISQGARSPLHF	TGTGCCAGCAGGATATCACAGGGGGCGCGGTCACCCCTCCACTTT
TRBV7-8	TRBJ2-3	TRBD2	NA	CASSLLAGYTDTQYF	TGTGCCAGCAGCTTACTAGCGGGGTATACAGATACGCAGTATTTT
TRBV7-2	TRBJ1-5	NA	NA	CASSTGREQPQHF	TGTGCCAGCAGCACCGGCAGGGAACAGCCCCAGCATTTT
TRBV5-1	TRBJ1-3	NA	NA	CASSPGGSHTIYF	TGCGCCAGCAGCCCGGGGGGGTCTCACACCATATATTTT
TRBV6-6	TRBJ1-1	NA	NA	CASSYAGGGEAFF	TGTGCCAGCAGTTATGCCGGGGGAGGTGAAGCTTTCTTT
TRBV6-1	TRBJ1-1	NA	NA	CASSDEVGGTEAFF	TGTGCCAGCAGTGACGAGGTGGGGGGCACTGAAGCTTTCTTT
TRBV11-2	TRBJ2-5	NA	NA	CASSLSGRGQYQETQYF	TGTGCCAGCAGCTTATCGGGGCGGGGGCAGTACCAAGAGACCCAGTACTTC
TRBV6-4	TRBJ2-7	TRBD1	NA	CASSDDRGGEQYF	TGTGCCAGCAGTGACGACAGGGGGGGTGAGCAGTACTTC
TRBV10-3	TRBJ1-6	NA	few	CAIMNTRDSPLHF	TGTGCCATCATGAACACCAGGGATTCACCCCTCCACTTT
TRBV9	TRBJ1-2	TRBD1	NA	CASSLGQGNRANYGYTF	TGTGCCAGCAGCTTGGGACAGGGGAATCGGGCTAACTATGGCTACACCTTC
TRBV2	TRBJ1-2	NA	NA	CASSEARQGYGYTF	TGTGCCAGCAGTGAGGCTCGGCAGGGCTATGGCTACACCTTC
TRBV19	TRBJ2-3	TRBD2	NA	CASSTSELRLAPTQYF	TGTGCCAGTAGTACCTCCGAACTCAGACTAGCCCCCACGCAGTATTTT
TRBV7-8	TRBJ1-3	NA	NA	CASSLEDHRAGNTIYF	TGTGCCAGCAGCTTAGAGGACCACAGGGCTGGAAACACCATATATTTT
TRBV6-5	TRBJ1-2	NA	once	CASSLDSTDYGYTF	TGTGCCAGCAGTCTGGACAGTACTGACTATGGCTACACCTTC
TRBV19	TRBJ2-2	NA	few	CASSISRTGELFF	TGTGCCAGTAGTATTAGTCGTACCGGGGAGCTGTTTTTT
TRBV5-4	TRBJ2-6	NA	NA	CASSSYRAGANVLTF	TGTGCCAGCAGCTCCTACAGGGCTGGGGCCAACGTCCTGACTTTC
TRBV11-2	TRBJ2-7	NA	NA	CASSFKPGGPEQYF	TGTGCCAGCAGCTTCAAGCCCGGGGGTCCCGAGCAGTACTTC
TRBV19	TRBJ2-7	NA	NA	CASSMVWGGGYEQYF	TGTGCCAGTAGTATGGTCTGGGGCGGAGGGTACGAGCAGTACTTC
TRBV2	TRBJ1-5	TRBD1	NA	CASSEIQGSNQPQHF	TGTGCCAGCAGTGAAATACAGGGGAGCAATCAGCCCCAGCATTTT
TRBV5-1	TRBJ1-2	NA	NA	CASSLGGGSSYGYTF	TGCGCCAGCAGCTTGGGAGGCGGGAGCTCCTATGGCTACACCTTC
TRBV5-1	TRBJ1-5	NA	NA	CASSPSGGGDQPQHF	TGCGCCAGCAGCCCTTCGGGGGGAGGGGATCAGCCCCAGCATTTT